This T cell receptor (beta chain) is from a study of T cell responses to AZD1222 COVID-19 vaccine. Study findings and constraints: Receipt of two AZD1222 doses was followed by a rise in Spike-specific TCR breadth and depth. Sampled repertoires all dated from after the peak T cell response.

With regard to this clone: Its antigen is not identified.

Generated by immunoSEQ multiplex PCR, the TCRdb table keeps only in-frame clones and is missing some. Of 150,000 to 200,000 clones listed, 85% to 90% are singletons. The CDR3 consists of 15 residues. The germline gives CDR1 SGHAT, CDR2 FQNNGV. Trimming removed 5 bases from V and 4 bases from J; junction bases left unmatched: 8. The chain combines TRBV11-2 with TRBJ1-5; 7 nucleotides line up with TRBD1. This sequence originates from an adult in good health. The material was peripheral blood, obtained on day 0 of MenACWY control vaccination. The CDR3: CASSPGGRGNQPQHF. Written as DNA, the CDR3 is TGTGCCAGCAGCCCAGGGGGGAGGGGAAATCAGCCCCAGCATTTT. The whole variable domain, remainder taken from reference TRBV11-2 and TRBJ1-5, is EAGVAQSPRYKIIEKRQSVAFWCNPISGHATLYWYQQILGQGPKLLIQFQNNGVVDDSQLPKDRFSAERLKGVDSTLKIQPAKLEDSAVYLCASSPGGRGNQPQHFGDGTRLSIL.